Listed below are T cell receptor beta chains from one sample, sequenced in a study of vaccination effects on CD4 cells after COVID-19. The antigens these receptors bind are not known. Clones were sequenced by immunoSEQ multiplex PCR, and TCRdb holds only the in-frame ones, with some missing. The sample includes about 66,000 clones, about 80% of them seen just once. The sample was CD4+ T cells from PBMCs cultured with HCoV-OC43 spike peptides, taken after COVID-19 vaccination. The receptors originated from a human donor who received a COVID-19 vaccine. Each CDR3 is given with its conserved first and last residue. The order of the fields is clone size, V gene, J gene, D gene, CDR3 length, CDR3 protein, CDR3 DNA. The D gene is left open where the match is weak. Where a row states a size, it is once, few, many or the class of an expanded clone; other rows omit it.

.,TRBV19,TRBJ1-2,.,17,CASSIKTRDAGHYGYTF,TGTGCCAGTAGTATCAAGACTAGGGACGCGGGACACTATGGCTACACCTTC
.,TRBV9,TRBJ2-1,.,15,CASSRTAGSYNEQFF,TGTGCCAGCAGTCGCACGGCGGGCTCATACAATGAGCAGTTCTTC
.,TRBV12-5,TRBJ2-5,.,16,CASGLAQGGVGETQYF,TGTGCTAGTGGTTTGGCCCAAGGAGGGGTGGGAGAGACCCAGTACTTC
once,TRBV7-8,TRBJ2-4,.,16,CASLEGRLLAKNIQYF,TGTGCCAGCTTAGAGGGACGGCTACTAGCCAAAAACATTCAGTACTTC
once,TRBV6-6,TRBJ2-2,.,15,CASSYSSAGIGELFF,TGTGCCAGCAGTTACTCGTCGGCAGGGATCGGGGAGCTGTTTTTT
.,TRBV5-1,TRBJ2-5,.,13,CASSKSLQETQYF,TGCGCCAGCAGCAAGAGCCTACAAGAGACCCAGTACTTC
.,TRBV11-3,TRBJ2-3,.,16,CASSLSQAASTDTQYF,TGTGCCAGCAGCTTATCCCAGGCAGCTAGCACAGATACGCAGTATTTT
.,TRBV20-1,TRBJ2-3,.,12,CSASWGTDTQYF,TGCAGTGCTAGTTGGGGCACAGATACGCAGTATTTT
.,TRBV7-8,TRBJ1-3,.,15,CASSPPDTGGNTIYF,TGTGCCAGCAGCCCACCAGACACTGGAGGAAACACCATATATTTT
.,TRBV5-4,TRBJ2-5,TRBD1,15,CASSLTGTGIETQYF,TGTGCCAGCAGCCTAACCGGGACAGGGATCGAGACCCAGTACTTC
once,TRBV5-4,TRBJ2-2,.,13,CASSLGGAGELFF,TGTGCCAGCAGCTTGGGGGGGGCCGGGGAGCTGTTTTTT
.,TRBV30,TRBJ1-1,.,13,CAWSGQTNTEAFF,TGTGCCTGGAGTGGACAGACGAACACTGAAGCTTTCTTT
.,TRBV24-1,TRBJ2-2,.,15,CATSDQGSNTGELFF,TGTGCCACCAGTGACCAGGGTAGTAACACCGGGGAGCTGTTTTTT
few,TRBV12-3/TRBV12-4,TRBJ2-1,TRBD1,13,CASSKGQGYEQFF,TGTGCCAGCAGTAAGGGACAGGGTTATGAGCAGTTCTTC
.,TRBV2,TRBJ1-1,.,14,CASSVQGTNTEAFF,TGTGCCAGCAGTGTACAGGGCACGAACACTGAAGCTTTCTTT
.,TRBV7-3,TRBJ2-2,.,16,CASSLRGAGGPGELFF,TGTGCCAGCAGCTTGCGTGGGGCCGGGGGTCCCGGGGAGCTGTTTTTT
few,TRBV28,TRBJ1-2,.,12,CASERTDYGYTF,TGTGCCAGCGAACGGACCGACTATGGCTACACCTTC
.,TRBV19,TRBJ1-2,.,13,CASSDNGRHGYTF,TGTGCCAGTAGTGACAACGGTAGACATGGCTACACCTTC
.,TRBV19,TRBJ1-2,.,12,CASYGTHNGYTF,TGTGCCAGCTATGGGACCCACAACGGCTACACCTTC
.,TRBV5-1,TRBJ2-2,.,16,CASSLAAGTNTGELFF,TGCGCCAGCAGCTTGGCGGCGGGAACGAACACCGGGGAGCTGTTTTTT
.,TRBV7-2,TRBJ2-2,.,15,CASSLGGLNTGELFF,TGTGCCAGCAGCTTAGGCGGTTTGAACACCGGGGAGCTGTTTTTT
few,TRBV12-5,TRBJ1-5,.,18,CASGLVKDGEQVNQPQHF,TGTGCTAGTGGTTTGGTAAAAGATGGGGAACAAGTCAATCAGCCCCAGCATTTT
few,TRBV27,TRBJ1-2,.,15,CASSPMALYNYGYTF,TGTGCCAGCAGTCCCATGGCCCTTTATAACTATGGCTACACCTTC
.,TRBV7-3,TRBJ1-1,TRBD1,14,CASSLQGADTEAFF,TGTGCCAGCAGCCTACAGGGGGCGGACACTGAAGCTTTCTTT
.,TRBV6-1,TRBJ1-5,.,15,CASSEAPRGGQPQHF,TGTGCCAGCAGTGAAGCGCCCAGGGGAGGTCAGCCCCAGCATTTT
.,TRBV7-2,TRBJ2-3,.,14,CASSFRSVGDTQYF,TGTGCCAGCAGCTTTAGGAGTGTTGGAGATACGCAGTATTTT
.,TRBV5-4,TRBJ2-3,TRBD2,15,CASSPRASGTDTQYF,TGTGCCAGCAGCCCGAGGGCTAGCGGTACAGATACGCAGTATTTT
once,TRBV10-3,TRBJ1-4,TRBD1,14,CAIRGTAIHEKLFF,TGTGCCATCAGGGGGACAGCGATTCATGAAAAACTGTTTTTT
.,TRBV5-1,TRBJ2-2,.,17,CASDHLGQGINTGELFF,TGCGCCAGCGATCACCTGGGGCAGGGGATTAACACCGGGGAGCTGTTTTTT
.,TRBV29-1,TRBJ2-5,TRBD2,13,CSPGSGEGETQYF,TGCAGCCCTGGGAGCGGGGAGGGAGAGACCCAGTACTTC
.,TRBV5-6,TRBJ1-5,TRBD1,15,CASSWGGQGYQPQHF,TGTGCCAGCAGCTGGGGGGGACAGGGTTATCAGCCCCAGCATTTT
.,TRBV2,TRBJ1-1,.,13,CATKQGTLAEAFF,TGTGCCACCAAACAGGGTACTTTGGCTGAAGCTTTCTTT
.,TRBV7-8,TRBJ2-1,.,17,CASSLSPGPLRGNEQFF,TGTGCCAGCAGCTTATCTCCCGGACCACTCCGGGGCAATGAGCAGTTCTTC
.,TRBV6-5,TRBJ1-5,.,15,CASTPNPGFYQPQHF,TGTGCCAGCACCCCTAATCCAGGGTTTTATCAGCCCCAGCATTTT
.,TRBV19,TRBJ1-1,.,14,CASNLDRPNTEAFF,TGTGCCAGTAACTTAGACAGACCGAACACTGAAGCTTTCTTT
.,TRBV5-1,TRBJ2-1,.,15,CASSLAPVSYNEQFF,TGCGCCAGCAGCTTGGCCCCGGTCTCCTACAATGAGCAGTTCTTC
.,TRBV5-8,TRBJ1-6,.,15,CASNRQTASNSPLHF,TGTGCCAGCAACCGACAGACCGCTAGCAATTCACCCCTCCACTTT
.,TRBV11-2,TRBJ1-6,.,13,CASSLDRNSPLHF,TGTGCCAGCAGCTTAGATCGGAATTCACCCCTCCACTTT
.,TRBV9,TRBJ1-1,.,14,CASSRQGTNTEAFF,TGTGCCAGCAGCAGGCAAGGGACCAACACTGAAGCTTTCTTT
few,TRBV19,TRBJ1-3,.,14,CASSPPGQGNTIYF,TGTGCCAGTAGCCCTCCGGGACAAGGAAACACCATATATTTT